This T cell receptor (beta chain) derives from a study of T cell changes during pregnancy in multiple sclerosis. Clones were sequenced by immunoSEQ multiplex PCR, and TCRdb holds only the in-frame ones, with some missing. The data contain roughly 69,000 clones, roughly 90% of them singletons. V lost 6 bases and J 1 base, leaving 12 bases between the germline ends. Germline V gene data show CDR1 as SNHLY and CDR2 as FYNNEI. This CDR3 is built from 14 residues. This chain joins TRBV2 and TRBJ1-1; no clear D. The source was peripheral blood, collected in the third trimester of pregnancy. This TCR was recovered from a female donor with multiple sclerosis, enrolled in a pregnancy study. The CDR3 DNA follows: TGTGCCAGCAGCCCAGGACTTGAGAACACTGAAGCTTTCTTT. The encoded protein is CASSPGLENTEAFF.